This TCR beta chain was identified in a study of follicular helper T cells after annual influenza vaccination. General study points: Just roughly 8.5-20% of cells analyzed had recovered productive TCRB sequences.

This table comes from immunoSEQ multiplex PCR, and its TCRdb copy is limited to in-frame clones, with some not included. The table shows roughly 14,000 clones, with 75% to 85% occurring only once. In the case of this clone: Its antigen is undetermined.

The CDR3 has 17 residues. V was pared by 8 bases and J by 0 bases, with 19 bases between. The germline V gene encodes CDR1 MNHEY and CDR2 SMNVEV (reference sequence). The sample's time point: 2014-2015 season, pre-vaccination. The TCR sequence derives from an adult who received the influenza vaccine. The specimen comprised CXCR5- memory CD4+ T cells sorted from blood, sampled on the day of influenza vaccination. This chain links TRBV27 with TRBJ2-2, with no clear D. This chain's CDR3 is CASRLRRANANTGELFF. The CDR3 DNA is TGTGCCAGCCGCCTGAGGCGCGCAAACGCGAACACCGGGGAGCTGTTTTTT.